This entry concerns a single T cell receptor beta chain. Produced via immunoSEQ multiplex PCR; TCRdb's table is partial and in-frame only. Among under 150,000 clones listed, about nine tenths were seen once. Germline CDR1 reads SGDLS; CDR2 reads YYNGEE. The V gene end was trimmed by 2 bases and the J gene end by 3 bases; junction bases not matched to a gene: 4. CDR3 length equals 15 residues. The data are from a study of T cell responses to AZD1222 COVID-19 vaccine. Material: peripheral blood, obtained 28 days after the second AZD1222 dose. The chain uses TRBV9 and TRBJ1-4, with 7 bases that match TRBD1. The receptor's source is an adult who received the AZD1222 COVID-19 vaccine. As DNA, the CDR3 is TGTGCCAGCAGCGTCTCCGGGACAGCTAATGAAAAACTGTTTTTT. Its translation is CASSVSGTANEKLFF.